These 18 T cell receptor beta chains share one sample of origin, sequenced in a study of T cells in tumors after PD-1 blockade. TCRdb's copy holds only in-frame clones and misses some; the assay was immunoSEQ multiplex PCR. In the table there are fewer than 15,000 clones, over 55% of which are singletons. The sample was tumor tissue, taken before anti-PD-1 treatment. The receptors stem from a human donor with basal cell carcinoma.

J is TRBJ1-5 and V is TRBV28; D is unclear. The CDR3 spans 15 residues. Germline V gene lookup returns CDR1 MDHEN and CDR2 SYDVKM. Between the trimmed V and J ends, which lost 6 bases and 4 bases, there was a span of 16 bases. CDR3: CASSRRGVGNQPQHF. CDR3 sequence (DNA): TGTGCCAGCAGCCGGCGCGGGGTTGGTAATCAGCCCCAGCATTTT.

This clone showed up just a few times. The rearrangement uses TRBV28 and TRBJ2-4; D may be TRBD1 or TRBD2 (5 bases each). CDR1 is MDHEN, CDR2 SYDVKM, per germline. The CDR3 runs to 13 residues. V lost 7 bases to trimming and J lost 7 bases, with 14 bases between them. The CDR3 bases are TGTGCCAGCACCCCGAGGGGCCGGAACATTCAGTACTTC. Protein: CASTPRGRNIQYF.

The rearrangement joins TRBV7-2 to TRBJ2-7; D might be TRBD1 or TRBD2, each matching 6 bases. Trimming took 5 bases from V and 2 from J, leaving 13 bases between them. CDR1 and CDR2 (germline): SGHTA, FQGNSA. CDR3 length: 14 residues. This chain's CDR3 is CASSQPGAAYEQYF. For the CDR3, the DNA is TGTGCCAGCAGCCAGCCGGGGGCCGCCTACGAGCAGTACTTC.

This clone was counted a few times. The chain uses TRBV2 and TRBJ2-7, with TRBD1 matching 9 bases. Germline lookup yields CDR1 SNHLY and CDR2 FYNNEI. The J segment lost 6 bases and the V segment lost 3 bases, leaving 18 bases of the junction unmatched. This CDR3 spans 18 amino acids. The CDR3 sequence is CASSDVGPRDRGEVEQYF. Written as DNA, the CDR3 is TGTGCCAGCAGTGACGTAGGTCCCCGCGACAGGGGGGAGGTCGAGCAGTACTTC.

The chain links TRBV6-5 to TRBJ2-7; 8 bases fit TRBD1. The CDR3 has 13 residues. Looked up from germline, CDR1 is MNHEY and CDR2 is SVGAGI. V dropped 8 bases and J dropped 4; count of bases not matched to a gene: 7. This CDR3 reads CASQKTGAYEQYF. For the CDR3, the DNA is TGTGCCAGCCAAAAGACAGGGGCATACGAGCAGTACTTC.

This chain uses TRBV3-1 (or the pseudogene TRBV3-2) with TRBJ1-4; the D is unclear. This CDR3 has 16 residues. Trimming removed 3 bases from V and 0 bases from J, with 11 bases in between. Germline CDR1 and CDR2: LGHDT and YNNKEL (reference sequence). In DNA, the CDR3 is TGTGCCAGCAGCCAGGCAGGTACTGCAACTAATGAAAAACTGTTTTTT. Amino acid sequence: CASSQAGTATNEKLFF.

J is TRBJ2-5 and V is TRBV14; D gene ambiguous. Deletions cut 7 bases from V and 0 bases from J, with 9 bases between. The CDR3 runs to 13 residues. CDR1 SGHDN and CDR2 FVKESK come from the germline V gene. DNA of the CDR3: TGTGCCAGCACACTCTGGTACCAAGAGACCCAGTACTTC. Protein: CASTLWYQETQYF.

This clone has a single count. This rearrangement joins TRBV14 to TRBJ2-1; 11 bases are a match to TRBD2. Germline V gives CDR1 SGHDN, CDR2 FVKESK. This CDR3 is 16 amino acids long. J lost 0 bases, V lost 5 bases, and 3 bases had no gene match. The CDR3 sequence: CASSATSGDSYNEQFF. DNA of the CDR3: TGTGCCAGCAGCGCGACTAGCGGGGACTCCTACAATGAGCAGTTCTTC.

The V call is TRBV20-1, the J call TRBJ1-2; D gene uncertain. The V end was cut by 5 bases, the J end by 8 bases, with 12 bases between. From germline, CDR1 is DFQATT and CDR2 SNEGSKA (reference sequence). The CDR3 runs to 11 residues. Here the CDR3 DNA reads TGCAGTGCTCCCGGGCGCTGGGGCTACACCTTC. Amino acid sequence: CSAPGRWGYTF.

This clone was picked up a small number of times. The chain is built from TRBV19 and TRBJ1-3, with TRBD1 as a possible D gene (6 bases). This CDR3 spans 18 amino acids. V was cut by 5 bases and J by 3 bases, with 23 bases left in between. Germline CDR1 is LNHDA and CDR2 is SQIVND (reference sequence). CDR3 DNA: TGTGCCAGTAGTCCGGGGGACGGACGGGGGACAAGTGGAAACACCATATATTTT. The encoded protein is CASSPGDGRGTSGNTIYF.

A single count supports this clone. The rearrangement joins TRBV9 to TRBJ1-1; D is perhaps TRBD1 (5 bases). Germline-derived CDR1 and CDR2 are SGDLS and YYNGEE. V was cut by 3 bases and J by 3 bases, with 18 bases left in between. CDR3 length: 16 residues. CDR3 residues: CASSEGSRGVDTEAFF. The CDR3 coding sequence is TGTGCCAGCAGCGAGGGGAGTCGGGGGGTAGACACTGAAGCTTTCTTT.

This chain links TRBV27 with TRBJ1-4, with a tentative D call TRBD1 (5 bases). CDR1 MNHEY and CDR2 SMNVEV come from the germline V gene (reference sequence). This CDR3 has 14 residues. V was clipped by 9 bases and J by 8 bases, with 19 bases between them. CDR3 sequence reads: CASLGLGRGEKLFF. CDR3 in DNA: TGTGCCAGTCTAGGTCTGGGACGGGGGGAAAAACTGTTTTTT.

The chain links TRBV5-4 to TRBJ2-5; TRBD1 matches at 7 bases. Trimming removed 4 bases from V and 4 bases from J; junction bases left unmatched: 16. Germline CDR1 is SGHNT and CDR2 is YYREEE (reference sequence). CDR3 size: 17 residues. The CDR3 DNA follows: TGTGCCAGCAGCCCTAACCGACAGGGTCGGGGTCCAGAGACCCAGTACTTC. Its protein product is CASSPNRQGRGPETQYF.

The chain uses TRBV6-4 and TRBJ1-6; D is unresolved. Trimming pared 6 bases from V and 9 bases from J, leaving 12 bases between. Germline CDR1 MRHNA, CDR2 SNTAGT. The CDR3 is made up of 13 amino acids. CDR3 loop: CASRSDVGSPLHF. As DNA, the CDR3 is TGTGCCAGCAGATCCGACGTGGGTTCACCCCTCCACTTT.

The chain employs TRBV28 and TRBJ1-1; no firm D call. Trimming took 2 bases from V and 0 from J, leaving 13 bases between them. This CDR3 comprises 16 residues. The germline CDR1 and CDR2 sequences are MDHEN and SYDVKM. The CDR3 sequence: CASSLREDHMNTEAFF. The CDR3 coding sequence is TGTGCCAGCAGTTTAAGAGAAGATCACATGAACACTGAAGCTTTCTTT.

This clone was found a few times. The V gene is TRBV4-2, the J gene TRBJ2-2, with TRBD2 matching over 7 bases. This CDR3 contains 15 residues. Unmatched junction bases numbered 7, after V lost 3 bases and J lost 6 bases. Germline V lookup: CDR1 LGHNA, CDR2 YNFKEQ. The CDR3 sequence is CASSHGGSASGELFF. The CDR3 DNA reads TGTGCCAGCAGCCATGGCGGGAGTGCGTCCGGGGAGCTGTTTTTT.

Here the CDR3 reads CASSLTHTEAFF. CDR3 coding DNA: TGCGCCAGCAGCTTAACTCACACTGAAGCTTTCTTT. V is TRBV5-1 and J is TRBJ1-1; no clear D. CDR1 is SGHRS and CDR2 is YFSETQ in the germline V gene. The CDR3 contains 12 residues. V was cut by 2 bases and J by 3 bases, with 5 bases left in between.

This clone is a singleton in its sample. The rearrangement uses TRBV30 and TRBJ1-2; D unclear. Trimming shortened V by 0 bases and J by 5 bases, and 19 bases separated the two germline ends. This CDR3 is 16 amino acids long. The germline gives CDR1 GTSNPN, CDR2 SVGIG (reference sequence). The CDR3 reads CAWSVFAGPVGYGYTF. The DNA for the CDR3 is TGTGCCTGGAGTGTTTTCGCAGGTCCCGTCGGATATGGCTACACCTTC.